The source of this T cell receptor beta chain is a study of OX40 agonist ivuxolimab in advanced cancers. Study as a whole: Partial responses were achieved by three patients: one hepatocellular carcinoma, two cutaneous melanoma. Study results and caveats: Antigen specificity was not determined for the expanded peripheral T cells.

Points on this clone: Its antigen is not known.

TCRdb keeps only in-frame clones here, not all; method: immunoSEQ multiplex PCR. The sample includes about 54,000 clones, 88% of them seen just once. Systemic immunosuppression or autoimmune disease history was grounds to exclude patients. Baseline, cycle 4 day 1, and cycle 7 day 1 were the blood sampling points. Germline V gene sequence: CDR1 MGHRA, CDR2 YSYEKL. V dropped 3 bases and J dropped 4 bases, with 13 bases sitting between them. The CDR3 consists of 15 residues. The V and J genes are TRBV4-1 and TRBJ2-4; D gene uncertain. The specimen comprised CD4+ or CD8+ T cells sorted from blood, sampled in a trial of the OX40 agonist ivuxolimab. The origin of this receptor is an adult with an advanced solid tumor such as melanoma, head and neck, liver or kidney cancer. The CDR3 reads CASSQVLYRKNIQYF. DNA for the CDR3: TGCGCCAGCAGCCAGGTACTATACAGAAAAAACATTCAGTACTTC.